This T cell receptor beta chain comes out of a study of blood T cells in healthy people across ages. Findings and limits, study-wide: From one million sequenced T cells, diversity estimates were lower bounds.

The CDR3 covers 14 residues. V lost 1 base and J 0 bases, leaving 7 bases between the germline ends. Germline CDR1 SGHVS, CDR2 FQNEAQ. Each donor was a healthy Caucasian individual from Russia, aged roughly 6 to 90. The extraction recovered at least 5.5 micrograms of total RNA per sample. To note about this clonotype: Its matching antigen is unknown.

Then a second PCR, running roughly 6 to 11 cycles, was carried out with a sample-barcoded 5' primer and a J-beta primer mix. Each cDNA molecule received a tag from a template-switch adaptor that had 12 random nucleotides. MiXCR, applied by TCRdb to the 5' RACE reads, yields one record per CDR3 protein. This sample has more than 600,000 distinct CDR3 sequences; just under 25% occur once, and the top ten carry 9% to 9.5%. These data were also filed under a second study, of T cells of mothers and their children.

The chain employs TRBV7-8 and TRBJ2-7; D gene ambiguous. Sequenced input: blood. The sequence derives from a boy aged 10-17 years in good health. The CDR3 sequence is CASSLVRSSYEQYF. CDR3 nucleotides: TGTGCCAGCAGCTTAGTAAGGAGCTCCTACGAGCAGTACTTC.